What follows are 10 T cell receptor beta chains derived from one specimen sequenced in a study of OX40 agonist ivuxolimab in advanced cancers. Here immunoSEQ multiplex PCR was the method, and the copy in TCRdb shows in-frame clones only, minus some. Of under 150,000 clones in the sample, roughly nine tenths were seen once. The source was CD4+ or CD8+ T cells sorted from blood, collected in a trial of the OX40 agonist ivuxolimab. These receptors all stem from an adult with an advanced solid tumor such as melanoma, head and neck, liver or kidney cancer.

This chain connects TRBV2 to TRBJ1-5; no firm D call. CDR3 length: 13 residues. The V and J ends lost 5 bases and 5 bases respectively, with 10 bases between them. CDR1 SNHLY and CDR2 FYNNEI come from the germline V gene. The CDR3 DNA reads TGTGCCAGCAGTATCGGGGTATATCAGCCCCAGCATTTT. It encodes CASSIGVYQPQHF.

This clone has just a few counts. J is TRBJ1-2 and V is TRBV29-1; D not resolved. This CDR3 has 12 amino acids. V lost 7 bases, J lost 5 bases, and 14 bases lay in between. Looked up from germline, CDR1 is SQVTM and CDR2 is ANQGSEA. CDR3 region: CSAPQALYGYTF. CDR3 in DNA: TGCAGCGCTCCGCAGGCGTTGTATGGCTACACCTTC.

The chain uses TRBV28 and TRBJ2-2; D may be TRBD2 (5 bases). The V and J ends lost 3 bases and 7 bases respectively, with 15 bases between them. In germline, CDR1 is MDHEN, CDR2 SYDVKM. The CDR3 runs 15 residues. CDR3 DNA sequence: TGTGCCAGCAGTTTCCCAGATGGAGGTGGCGGGGAGCTGTTTTTT. Encoded protein: CASSFPDGGGGELFF.

Details on this clone: The junction differs from germline at one of its ends, possibly a read error. The chain recombines TRBV5-5 with TRBJ1-1; D ambiguous. CDR1 is SGHKS and CDR2 is YYEKEE in the germline V gene (reference sequence). The CDR3 loop spans 13 amino acids. The CDR3 reads CANSFERNTEAFF. CDR3 coding DNA: TGTGCCAACAGCTTCGAGAGAAACACTGAAGCTTTCTTT.

V and J are TRBV11-1 and TRBJ2-1; TRBD2 aligns across 8 bases. The V segment lost 5 bases and the J segment 7 bases; nucleotides outside the gene matches: 7. The CDR3 consists of 14 residues. Germline V gene lookup returns CDR1 SGHAT and CDR2 FQDESV (reference sequence). The CDR3 DNA sequence: TGTGCCAGCAGCGCAGAATCGGGGGGGAATGAGCAGTTCTTC. The encoded protein is CASSAESGGNEQFF.

The V and J genes are TRBV7-9 and TRBJ1-1; D remains ambiguous. V lost 5 bases and J 3 bases, leaving 1 base between the germline ends. Germline V gene lookup returns CDR1 SEHNR and CDR2 FQNEAQ (reference sequence). The CDR3 has 10 amino acids. The CDR3 region is CASSHTEAFF. As DNA, the CDR3 is TGTGCCAGCAGCCACACTGAAGCTTTCTTT. Filled out from reference TRBV7-9 and TRBJ1-1, the complete variable domain reads DTGVSQNPRHKITKRGQNVTFRCDPISEHNRLYWYRQTLGQGPEFLTYFQNEAQLEKSRLLSDRFSAERPKGSFSTLEIQRTEQGDSAMYLCASSHTEAFFGQGTRLTVV.

The chain links TRBV6-5 to TRBJ1-2, with D possibly being TRBD1 (6 bases). This CDR3 region has 14 residues. Germline V gene data show CDR1 as MNHEY and CDR2 as SVGAGI. Trimming took off 6 bases at V and 10 bases at J, with 21 bases between the two ends. The CDR3 loop is CASRTKGGTDSYTF. The CDR3 coding sequence is TGTGCCAGCAGAACGAAGGGGGGGACTGACTCCTACACCTTC.

The gene calls are TRBV9 and TRBJ2-3; D may be TRBD1 (7 bases). The V end lost 0 bases, the J end lost 0 bases, and 11 bases lay between the germline ends. CDR3 length: 16 amino acids. Looked up from germline, CDR1 is SGDLS and CDR2 is YYNGEE. The CDR3: CASSVVEGASTDTQYF. The DNA of the CDR3 is TGTGCCAGCAGCGTAGTGGAGGGGGCAAGCACAGATACGCAGTATTTT.

The chain uses TRBV28 and TRBJ2-1, with D possibly TRBD1 on 5 matching bases. This CDR3 spans 12 amino acids. Looked up from germline, CDR1 is MDHEN and CDR2 is SYDVKM. V shed 8 bases and J shed 6 bases, with 11 bases lying between them. CDR3: CASQNQGNEQFF. CDR3 DNA: TGTGCCAGCCAAAACCAGGGCAATGAGCAGTTCTTC.

The rearrangement links TRBV10-3 to TRBJ2-2; 7 bases align to TRBD1. With V trimmed by 0 bases and J by 6 bases, 7 bases remained unmatched. CDR1 and CDR2 from the germline V gene are ENHRY and SYGVKD. The CDR3 length is 16 residues. The CDR3: CAISESVGTVAGELFF. CDR3 coding DNA: TGTGCCATCAGTGAGTCGGTAGGGACAGTAGCCGGGGAGCTGTTTTTT.